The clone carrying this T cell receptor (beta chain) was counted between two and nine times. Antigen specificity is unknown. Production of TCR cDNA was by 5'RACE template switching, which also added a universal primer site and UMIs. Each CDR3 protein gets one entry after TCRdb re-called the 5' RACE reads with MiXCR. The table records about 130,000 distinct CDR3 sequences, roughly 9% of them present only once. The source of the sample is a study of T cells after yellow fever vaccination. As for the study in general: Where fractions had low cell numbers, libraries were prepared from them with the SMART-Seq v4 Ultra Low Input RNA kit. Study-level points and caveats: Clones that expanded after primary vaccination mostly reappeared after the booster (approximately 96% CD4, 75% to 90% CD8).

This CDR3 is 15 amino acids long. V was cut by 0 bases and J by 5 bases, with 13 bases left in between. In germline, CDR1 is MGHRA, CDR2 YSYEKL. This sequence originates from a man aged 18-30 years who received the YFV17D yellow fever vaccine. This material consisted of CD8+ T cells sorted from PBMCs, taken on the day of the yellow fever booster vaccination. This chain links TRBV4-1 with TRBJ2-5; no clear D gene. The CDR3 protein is CASSQESGYPETQYF. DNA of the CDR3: TGCGCCAGCAGCCAAGAGAGTGGCTATCCCGAGACCCAGTACTTC.